These T cell receptor beta chains were read from a single sample in a study of blood T cell repertoires in COVID-19. Method: immunoSEQ multiplex PCR; TCRdb's copy keeps in-frame clones and lacks some. The repertoire holds roughly 78,000 clones, with roughly nine tenths as singletons. What was sequenced was peripheral blood. Source of these receptors: a woman aged 60-70 years with acute or convalescent COVID-19. Both conserved end residues are part of each CDR3. The D gene is left open where the match is weak. Not all rows give a size; the values are once, few, many and, for expanded clones, a class.

abundance: NA; d_gene: NA; j_gene: TRBJ2-1; v_gene: TRBV7-9; CDR3aa: CASSLENQNEFF; CDR3nt: TGTGCCAGCAGCTTAGAGAATCAGAATGAGTTCTTC
abundance: NA; d_gene: TRBD2; j_gene: TRBJ2-3; v_gene: TRBV24-1; CDR3aa: CATSDPGTSGRANAPLDTQYF; CDR3nt: TGTGCCACCAGTGATCCCGGGACTAGCGGGAGGGCCAACGCCCCTCTAGATACGCAGTATTTT
abundance: NA; d_gene: TRBD1; j_gene: TRBJ2-7; v_gene: TRBV6-5; CDR3aa: CASSYSVSGGYEQYF; CDR3nt: TGTGCCAGCAGTTACTCGGTTTCAGGGGGTTACGAGCAGTACTTC
abundance: NA; d_gene: NA; j_gene: TRBJ1-1; v_gene: TRBV7-9; CDR3aa: CASSPQGMGTEAFF; CDR3nt: TGTGCCAGCAGCCCCCAGGGTATGGGCACTGAAGCTTTCTTT
abundance: once; d_gene: NA; j_gene: TRBJ1-1; v_gene: TRBV27; CDR3aa: CASSPPGASTEAFF; CDR3nt: TGTGCCAGCAGTCCGCCAGGGGCATCCACTGAAGCTTTCTTT
abundance: NA; d_gene: NA; j_gene: TRBJ2-1; v_gene: TRBV7-3; CDR3aa: CASSPSGNEQFF; CDR3nt: TGTGCCAGCAGCCCTTCGGGAAATGAGCAGTTCTTC
abundance: NA; d_gene: NA; j_gene: TRBJ1-2; v_gene: TRBV3-1/TRBV3-2; CDR3aa: CASSQDRARGRDGYTF; CDR3nt: TGTGCCAGCAGCCAAGATCGGGCGAGGGGGAGGGATGGCTACACCTTC
abundance: NA; d_gene: TRBD1; j_gene: TRBJ2-7; v_gene: TRBV28; CDR3aa: CASSLWGTGGYEQYF; CDR3nt: TGTGCCAGCAGTTTATGGGGGACAGGGGGCTACGAGCAGTACTTC
abundance: NA; d_gene: NA; j_gene: TRBJ1-5; v_gene: TRBV6-2/TRBV6-3; CDR3aa: CASSYSQTSNQPQHF; CDR3nt: TGTGCCAGCAGTTACTCACAGACTAGCAATCAGCCCCAGCATTTT
abundance: NA; d_gene: TRBD2; j_gene: TRBJ2-3; v_gene: TRBV7-2; CDR3aa: CASSLASGGADTQYF; CDR3nt: TGTGCCAGCAGCTTAGCTAGCGGGGGGGCGGATACGCAGTATTTT
abundance: NA; d_gene: NA; j_gene: TRBJ1-4; v_gene: TRBV7-9; CDR3aa: CASSLVGDPYTTNEKLFF; CDR3nt: TGTGCCAGCAGCTTAGTAGGGGATCCGTACACAACTAATGAAAAACTGTTTTTT
abundance: once; d_gene: NA; j_gene: TRBJ1-1; v_gene: TRBV28; CDR3aa: CASSFQGNTEAFF; CDR3nt: TGTGCCAGCAGTTTCCAGGGGAACACTGAAGCTTTCTTT
abundance: NA; d_gene: NA; j_gene: TRBJ2-7; v_gene: TRBV5-1; CDR3aa: CASSLGLAGPYEQYF; CDR3nt: TGCGCCAGCAGCTTGGGGCTCGCGGGCCCCTACGAGCAGTACTTC
abundance: NA; d_gene: TRBD1; j_gene: TRBJ1-2; v_gene: TRBV6-1; CDR3aa: CASSEPARGRRYGYTF; CDR3nt: TGTGCCAGCAGTGAACCGGCCAGGGGGCGGAGGTATGGCTACACCTTC
abundance: few; d_gene: NA; j_gene: TRBJ2-1; v_gene: TRBV2; CDR3aa: CASRGDFSYNEQFF; CDR3nt: TGTGCCAGCAGGGGGGACTTCTCCTACAATGAGCAGTTCTTC
abundance: few; d_gene: NA; j_gene: TRBJ2-1; v_gene: TRBV11-2; CDR3aa: CASSLSRVGFGEQFF; CDR3nt: TGTGCCAGCAGCTTGAGCAGGGTGGGATTTGGTGAGCAGTTCTTC
abundance: NA; d_gene: TRBD1; j_gene: TRBJ1-1; v_gene: TRBV28; CDR3aa: CATLEGGQTNTEAFF; CDR3nt: TGTGCCACCCTTGAGGGGGGACAGACGAACACTGAAGCTTTCTTT
abundance: NA; d_gene: TRBD1; j_gene: TRBJ2-3; v_gene: TRBV24-1; CDR3aa: CATSDLRTGRSTDTQYF; CDR3nt: TGTGCCACCAGTGATCTACGGACAGGCCGAAGCACAGATACGCAGTATTTT
abundance: once; d_gene: NA; j_gene: TRBJ2-7; v_gene: TRBV7-9; CDR3aa: CASRVGGANYEQYF; CDR3nt: TGTGCCAGCAGGGTCGGGGGAGCAAACTACGAGCAGTACTTC
abundance: NA; d_gene: NA; j_gene: TRBJ1-1; v_gene: TRBV29-1; CDR3aa: CSVQELNTEAFF; CDR3nt: TGCAGCGTGCAAGAGCTGAACACTGAAGCTTTCTTT
abundance: once; d_gene: NA; j_gene: TRBJ2-3; v_gene: TRBV28; CDR3aa: CASSFGDTQYF; CDR3nt: TGTGCCAGCAGTTTCGGAGATACGCAGTATTTT
abundance: NA; d_gene: TRBD1; j_gene: TRBJ1-2; v_gene: TRBV4-1; CDR3aa: CASSPGQGPNYGYTF; CDR3nt: TGCGCCAGCAGCCCAGGACAGGGTCCTAACTATGGCTACACCTTC
abundance: NA; d_gene: NA; j_gene: TRBJ2-7; v_gene: TRBV27; CDR3aa: CASSLSGSYEQYF; CDR3nt: TGTGCCAGCAGTTTAAGCGGCTCCTACGAGCAGTACTTC
abundance: NA; d_gene: TRBD1; j_gene: TRBJ1-6; v_gene: TRBV28; CDR3aa: CASSLGQGLYNSPLHF; CDR3nt: TGTGCCAGCAGTTTGGGACAGGGTCTGTATAATTCACCCCTCCACTTT
abundance: NA; d_gene: NA; j_gene: TRBJ2-7; v_gene: TRBV18; CDR3aa: CASSPAQGPYEQYF; CDR3nt: TGTGCCAGCTCACCAGCTCAGGGGCCCTACGAGCAGTACTTC
abundance: NA; d_gene: TRBD2; j_gene: TRBJ2-1; v_gene: TRBV28; CDR3aa: CASSLNSGRQSEQFF; CDR3nt: TGTGCCAGCAGTTTGAATAGCGGGAGGCAGAGTGAGCAGTTCTTC
abundance: NA; d_gene: TRBD1; j_gene: TRBJ2-7; v_gene: TRBV5-5; CDR3aa: CASSLNSRQGAYEQYF; CDR3nt: TGTGCCAGCAGCTTGAACAGTAGACAGGGGGCCTACGAGCAGTACTTC
abundance: NA; d_gene: TRBD2; j_gene: TRBJ2-1; v_gene: TRBV3-1/TRBV3-2; CDR3aa: CASSQAGGGYYNEQFF; CDR3nt: TGTGCCAGCAGCCAGGCGGGGGGGGGATACTACAATGAGCAGTTCTTC
abundance: once; d_gene: NA; j_gene: TRBJ1-4; v_gene: TRBV28; CDR3aa: CASSAQGGVLKEKLFF; CDR3nt: TGTGCCAGCAGTGCCCAGGGTGGCGTCTTGAAGGAGAAACTGTTTTTT
abundance: few; d_gene: TRBD1; j_gene: TRBJ1-1; v_gene: TRBV27; CDR3aa: CASHDRGPVTEAFF; CDR3nt: TGTGCCAGCCACGACAGGGGACCCGTCACTGAAGCTTTCTTT
abundance: few; d_gene: NA; j_gene: TRBJ1-1; v_gene: TRBV7-9; CDR3aa: CASSQAQGWAEAFF; CDR3nt: TGTGCCAGCAGCCAAGCCCAGGGTTGGGCTGAAGCTTTCTTT
abundance: NA; d_gene: NA; j_gene: TRBJ1-2; v_gene: TRBV5-4; CDR3aa: CASSQDTYGYTF; CDR3nt: TGTGCCAGCAGCCAGGACACCTATGGCTACACCTTC
abundance: NA; d_gene: NA; j_gene: TRBJ2-7; v_gene: TRBV5-1; CDR3aa: CASSPDIAYEQYF; CDR3nt: TGCGCCAGCAGTCCCGACATAGCCTACGAGCAGTACTTC
abundance: few; d_gene: NA; j_gene: TRBJ2-1; v_gene: TRBV28; CDR3aa: CASSPEDSYNEQFF; CDR3nt: TGTGCCAGCAGTCCAGAAGACTCCTACAATGAGCAGTTCTTC
abundance: NA; d_gene: TRBD1; j_gene: TRBJ1-4; v_gene: TRBV9; CDR3aa: CASSGTGRNEKLFF; CDR3nt: TGTGCCAGCAGCGGGACAGGGAGGAATGAAAAACTGTTTTTT
abundance: NA; d_gene: TRBD2; j_gene: TRBJ2-1; v_gene: TRBV5-6; CDR3aa: CASSLPLAGGHNEQFF; CDR3nt: TGTGCCAGCAGCTTGCCCCTAGCGGGGGGGCACAATGAGCAGTTCTTC
abundance: NA; d_gene: TRBD2; j_gene: TRBJ2-7; v_gene: TRBV7-9; CDR3aa: CASSTGGESYEQYF; CDR3nt: TGTGCCAGCAGCACGGGAGGGGAGTCCTACGAGCAGTACTTC
abundance: NA; d_gene: NA; j_gene: TRBJ1-5; v_gene: TRBV4-1; CDR3aa: CASSNTGNSNQPQHF; CDR3nt: TGCGCCAGCAGCAATACAGGGAATAGCAATCAGCCCCAGCATTTT
abundance: NA; d_gene: TRBD2; j_gene: TRBJ2-1; v_gene: TRBV9; CDR3aa: CASSLGVLAGAGDEQFF; CDR3nt: TGTGCCAGCAGTTTAGGGGTCCTAGCGGGGGCGGGGGATGAGCAGTTCTTC
abundance: NA; d_gene: NA; j_gene: TRBJ2-5; v_gene: TRBV7-9; CDR3aa: CASSLAGGYQETQYF; CDR3nt: TGTGCCAGCAGCTTAGCAGGAGGTTACCAAGAGACCCAGTACTTC
abundance: once; d_gene: NA; j_gene: TRBJ1-5; v_gene: TRBV4-1; CDR3aa: CASSHSGVSRQPQHF; CDR3nt: TGCGCCAGCAGCCATTCGGGAGTTTCTAGGCAGCCCCAGCATTTT
abundance: NA; d_gene: TRBD1; j_gene: TRBJ1-1; v_gene: TRBV30; CDR3aa: CAWSSFGQGEAFF; CDR3nt: TGTGCCTGGAGCTCCTTTGGACAGGGTGAAGCTTTCTTT
abundance: NA; d_gene: TRBD1; j_gene: TRBJ1-1; v_gene: TRBV6-2/TRBV6-3; CDR3aa: CASSPDRDTEAFF; CDR3nt: TGTGCCAGCAGCCCCGACAGGGACACTGAAGCTTTCTTT
abundance: NA; d_gene: TRBD1; j_gene: TRBJ1-1; v_gene: TRBV19; CDR3aa: CASSMSGGSVFEAFF; CDR3nt: TGTGCCAGTAGTATGTCAGGGGGTAGTGTGTTTGAAGCTTTCTTT
abundance: few; d_gene: TRBD2; j_gene: TRBJ2-3; v_gene: TRBV5-1; CDR3aa: CASSLGGLALTDTQYF; CDR3nt: TGCGCCAGCAGCTTGGGGGGACTAGCCTTGACAGATACGCAGTATTTT
abundance: NA; d_gene: NA; j_gene: TRBJ1-2; v_gene: TRBV2; CDR3aa: CASSEFNRRDGYTF; CDR3nt: TGTGCCAGCAGTGAATTCAACCGCCGGGATGGCTACACCTTC